This entry lists 4 T cell receptor beta chains sequenced from one sample in a study of cytomegalovirus exposure and HLA in healthy donors. With 60 Vbeta and 13 Jbeta primers, the PCR was carried out. Data came from immunoSEQ multiplex PCR; TCRdb stores just in-frame clones and leaves some out. The sample lists some 130,000 clones; roughly 80% were seen once. The sample was PBMCs. These receptors all come from a female donor in good health and CMV-seronegative.

J is TRBJ2-5 and V is TRBV27, with a possible D match to TRBD2 (6 bases). The germline V and J ends were trimmed by 1 base and 4 bases, with 13 bases remaining between them. The CDR3 length is 15 residues. Per the germline V gene, CDR1 is MNHEY and CDR2 is SMNVEV (reference sequence). The CDR3, as DNA: TGTGCCAGCAGTTTATGGTATGGGGGGACAGAGACCCAGTACTTC. Amino acids: CASSLWYGGTETQYF.

This chain uses TRBV28 with TRBJ2-1; TRBD2 aligns across 11 bases. V trimming: 5 bases; J trimming: 3 bases; junction bases outside the gene matches: 6. CDR3 length: 16 residues. Germline assignment: CDR1 MDHEN and CDR2 SYDVKM. The CDR3 region has the DNA TGTGCCAGCAGTCGATCGGGACTAGCGGACTACAATGAGCAGTTCTTC. Encoded protein: CASSRSGLADYNEQFF.

This clone was observed a few times. The chain has TRBV27 and TRBJ1-2; TRBD1 aligns across 10 bases. Germline-derived CDR1 and CDR2 are MNHEY and SMNVEV (reference sequence). V lost 6 bases, J lost 1 base, and 8 bases stayed unmatched. CDR3 length: 16 amino acids. CDR3 DNA sequence: TGTGCCAGCAGCCGGACCGGGACAGGGGTTAACTATGGCTACACCTTC. Amino acids: CASSRTGTGVNYGYTF.

The chain is built from TRBV5-6 and TRBJ2-7, with D maybe TRBD2 (6 bases). The CDR3 is made up of 13 amino acids. Germline V lookup: CDR1 SGHDT, CDR2 YYEEEE. The V and J ends lost 3 bases and 3 bases respectively, with 10 bases between them. The CDR3 DNA sequence: TGTGCCAGCAGCTCTCGGGGGTTCTACGAGCAGTACTTC. As protein: CASSSRGFYEQYF.